The present TCR beta chain was sequenced within a study of CD4 T cells in relation to SARS-CoV-2 and coronaviruses. TCRdb keeps only in-frame clones here, not all; method: immunoSEQ multiplex PCR. The sample yields 15,000 or so clones, about 80% seen once. A note on this clone: Antigen specificity is unknown.

The length of the CDR3 is 15 residues. In germline, CDR1 is MNHEY, CDR2 SVGEGT. Between the trimmed V and J ends, which lost 4 bases and 6 bases, there was a span of 15 bases. CD4+ T cells from unexposed donors were obtained before the COVID-19 pandemic (2011-2018). The cells were cultured for 10 days before CD4+ T cells were isolated. The rearrangement links TRBV6-2 or TRBV6-3 to TRBJ2-2; unclear D gene. The sequence was obtained from a human donor in good health. The source material was CD4+ T cells from PBMCs, cultured in vitro. The CDR3 spells CASSFHNKRPGELFF. The CDR3 nucleotides are TGTGCCAGCAGTTTCCACAACAAGAGGCCCGGGGAGCTGTTTTTT.